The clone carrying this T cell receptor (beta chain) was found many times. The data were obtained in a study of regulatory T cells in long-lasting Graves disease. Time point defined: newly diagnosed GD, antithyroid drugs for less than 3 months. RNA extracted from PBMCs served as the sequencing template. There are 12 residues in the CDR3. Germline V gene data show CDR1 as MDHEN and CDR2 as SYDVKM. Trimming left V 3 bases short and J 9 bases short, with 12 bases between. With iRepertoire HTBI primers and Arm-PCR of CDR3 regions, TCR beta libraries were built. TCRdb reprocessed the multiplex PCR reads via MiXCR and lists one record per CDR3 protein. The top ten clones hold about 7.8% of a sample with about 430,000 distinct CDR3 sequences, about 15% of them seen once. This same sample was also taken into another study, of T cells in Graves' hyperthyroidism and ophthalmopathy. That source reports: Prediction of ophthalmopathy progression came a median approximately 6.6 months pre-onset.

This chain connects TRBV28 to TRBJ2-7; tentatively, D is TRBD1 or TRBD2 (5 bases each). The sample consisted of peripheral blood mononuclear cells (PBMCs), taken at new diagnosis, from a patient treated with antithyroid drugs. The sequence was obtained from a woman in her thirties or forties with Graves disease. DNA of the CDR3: TGTGCCAGCAGTTTGGCCGAGGGACCGCAGTACTTC. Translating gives CASSLAEGPQYF.